This TCR beta chain is drawn from a study of low-dose radiotherapy and immunotherapy resistance in tumors. The time point here: after trial treatment. Stated treatment: LDRT plus nivolumab, ipilimumab, low-dose cyclophosphamide and aspirin (RACIN trial). Donors received nivolumab, ipilimumab, aspirin, low-dose cyclophosphamide and low-dose radiotherapy. Both TCRalpha and TCRbeta chains were reverse transcribed with V-gene-specific primers. A constant-region primer paired with the V-primer adapter amplified TCRs over roughly 18 PCR cycles. In TCRdb, the reads were re-called with MiXCR into one record per CDR3 protein. Of about 39,000 distinct CDR3 sequences in the sample, less than 25% were seen once. This clonotype was counted many times. This receptor was identified in a female donor with ovarian cancer. The material was PBMCs, obtained after low-dose radiotherapy plus immunotherapy.

CDR3: CASSVGQGPPYNEQFF. The CDR3 coding sequence is TGTGCCAGCAGCGTAGGGCAGGGCCCGCCCTACAATGAGCAGTTCTTC. The rearrangement uses TRBV9 and TRBJ2-1; D is perhaps TRBD1 (5 bases). The germline gives CDR1 SGDLS, CDR2 YYNGEE. Trimming took off 0 bases at V and 2 bases at J, with 12 bases between the two ends. This CDR3 spans 16 amino acids.